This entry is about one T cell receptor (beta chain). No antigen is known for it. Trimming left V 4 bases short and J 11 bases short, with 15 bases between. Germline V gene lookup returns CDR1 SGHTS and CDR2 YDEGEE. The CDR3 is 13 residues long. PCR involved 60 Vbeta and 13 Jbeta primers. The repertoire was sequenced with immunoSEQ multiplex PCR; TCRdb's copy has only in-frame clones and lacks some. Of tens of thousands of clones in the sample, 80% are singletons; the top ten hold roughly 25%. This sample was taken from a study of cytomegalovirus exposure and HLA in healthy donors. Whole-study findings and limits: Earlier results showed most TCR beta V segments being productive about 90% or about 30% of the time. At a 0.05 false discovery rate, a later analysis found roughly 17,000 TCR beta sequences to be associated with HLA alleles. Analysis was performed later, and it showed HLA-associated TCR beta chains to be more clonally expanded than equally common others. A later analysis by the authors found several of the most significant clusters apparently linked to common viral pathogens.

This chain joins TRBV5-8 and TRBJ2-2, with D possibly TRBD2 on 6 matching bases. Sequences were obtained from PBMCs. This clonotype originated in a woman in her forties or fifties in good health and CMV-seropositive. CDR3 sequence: CASSLIYGTELFF. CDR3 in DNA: TGTGCCAGCAGCCTAATATATGGGACTGAGCTGTTTTTT.